This TCR beta chain was recovered during a study of shared clonotypes between healthy human individuals. The germline CDR1 and CDR2 sequences are GTSNPN and SVGIG (reference sequence). The CDR3 has 14 amino acids. J lost 7 bases, V lost 3 bases, and 11 bases had no gene match. Assay execution took place at the deep level. TCRdb's table, derived via immunoSEQ multiplex PCR, lists solely in-frame clones and lacks some. The profile shows about 2.4 million clones, around nine tenths of them singletons. Source material: naive CD4+ T cells sorted from blood. Subset in this sample: CD45RA+ positively selected. The source is a man in his late teens or twenties in good health. The chain joins TRBV30 to TRBJ2-5; 7 bases match TRBD2. The CDR3 sequence is CAWSPGGPPVTQYF. CDR3 in DNA: TGTGCCTGGAGCCCGGGGGGACCTCCAGTGACCCAGTACTTC.